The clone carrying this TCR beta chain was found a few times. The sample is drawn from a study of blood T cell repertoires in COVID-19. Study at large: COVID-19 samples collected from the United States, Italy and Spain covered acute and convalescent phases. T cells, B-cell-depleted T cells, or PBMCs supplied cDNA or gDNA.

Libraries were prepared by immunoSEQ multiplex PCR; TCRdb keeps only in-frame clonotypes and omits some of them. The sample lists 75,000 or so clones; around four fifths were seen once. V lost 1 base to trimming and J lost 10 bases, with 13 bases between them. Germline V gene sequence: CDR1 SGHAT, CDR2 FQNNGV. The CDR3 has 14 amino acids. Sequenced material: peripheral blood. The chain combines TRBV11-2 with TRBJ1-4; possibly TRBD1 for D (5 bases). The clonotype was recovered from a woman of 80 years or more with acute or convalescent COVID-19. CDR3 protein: CASSLVGGDGKLFF. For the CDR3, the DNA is TGTGCCAGCAGCTTAGTGGGAGGGGATGGAAAACTGTTTTTT.